These 11 T cell receptor beta chains were sequenced from one sample in a study of technical replicates of blood from several donors. Some clones are missing from TCRdb's copy, which holds only in-frame ones; the method was immunoSEQ multiplex PCR. The data show 75,000 to 100,000 clones, with roughly 94% seen just once and about 0.25% held by the top ten. The source material was T cells isolated from PBMCs. All receptors come from a human donor in good health.

CDR3 DNA: TGTGCCAGCACTACGGGACAGGATCCCTACAATGAGCAGTTCTTC. This translates into CASTTGQDPYNEQFF. This chain uses TRBV6-1 with TRBJ2-1; 8 bases match TRBD1. There are 15 residues in the CDR3. The ends lost 7 bases at V and 2 bases at J; junction bases unmatched: 7. Looked up from germline, CDR1 is MNHNS and CDR2 is SASEGT.

V gene TRBV2 combines with J gene TRBJ1-5, with no clear D. Trimming removed 6 bases from V and 6 bases from J, with 18 bases in between. The CDR3 spans 15 residues. Germline V CDR1 and CDR2: SNHLY, FYNNEI. The CDR3, as DNA: TGTGCCAGCAGCCCTGAGGCGGGATTTGGTCAGCCCCAGCATTTT. It yields the protein CASSPEAGFGQPQHF.

The CDR3 nucleotides are TGCGCCAGCAGCACTGGACAGGGGGCGATTGGCTACACCTTC. Translation gives CASSTGQGAIGYTF. The chain carries TRBV5-1 and TRBJ1-2; 11 bases are a match to TRBD1. The CDR3 contains 14 residues. V dropped 4 bases and J dropped 7; count of bases not matched to a gene: 6. Looked up from germline, CDR1 is SGHRS and CDR2 is YFSETQ.

The rearrangement links TRBV10-1 to TRBJ2-3, with D possibly being TRBD2 (7 bases). Germline V gives CDR1 WNHNN, CDR2 SYGVQD (reference sequence). The V end was cut by 3 bases, the J end by 1 base, with 11 bases between. The CDR3 sequence is 15 residues long. CDR3: CASSEEGGGTDTQYF. For the CDR3, the DNA is TGCGCCAGCAGTGAAGAAGGGGGGGGCACAGATACGCAGTATTTT.

The chain employs TRBV9 and TRBJ2-7, with 9 nucleotides matching TRBD1. The CDR3 loop spans 15 amino acids. V trimming: 3 bases; J trimming: 3 bases; junction bases outside the gene matches: 7. The V gene's germline CDR1 is SGDLS and CDR2 YYNGEE. In nucleotides, the CDR3 is TGTGCCAGCAGCGGCCGGACAGGGGATCTCTACGAGCAGTACTTC. Translating it yields CASSGRTGDLYEQYF.

The chain combines TRBV7-3 with TRBJ1-1, with TRBD1 identical over 7 bases. This CDR3 is built from 14 residues. Per the germline V gene, CDR1 is SGHTA and CDR2 is FQGTGA. V trimming: 5 bases; J trimming: 3 bases; junction bases outside the gene matches: 6. The CDR3, as DNA: TGTGCCAGCAGCGCGACAGGGTTTGACACTGAAGCTTTCTTT. This encodes CASSATGFDTEAFF.

This chain links TRBV6-1 with TRBJ2-7; TRBD1 matches 9 bases. The CDR3 totals 15 residues. With V trimmed by 8 bases and J by 4 bases, 12 bases remained unmatched. The germline V gene has CDR1 MNHNS and CDR2 SASEGT. CDR3 sequence reads: CASYSPGQGRYEQYF. The DNA of the CDR3 is TGTGCCAGCTATTCCCCGGGACAGGGTCGTTACGAGCAGTACTTC.

CDR3 DNA: TGTGCCAGCTCACCACGCGGGGGTCGGAACACTGAAGCTTTCTTT. This translates into CASSPRGGRNTEAFF. V gene TRBV18 combines with J gene TRBJ1-1; possibly TRBD1 for D (5 bases). CDR3 length equals 15 residues. Per the germline V gene, CDR1 is KGHSH and CDR2 is LQKENI. V was clipped by 1 base and J by 1 base, with 10 bases between them.

The chain carries TRBV9 and TRBJ2-7, with TRBD2 matching 7 bases. V lost 4 bases and J lost 1; bases outside the gene matches: 11. The CDR3 is made up of 16 amino acids. In germline, CDR1 is SGDLS, CDR2 YYNGEE. This CDR3 reads CASSHTRSGESYEQYF. The CDR3 region has the DNA TGTGCCAGCAGCCATACGAGGAGCGGGGAATCCTACGAGCAGTACTTC. Full variable domain (rest looked up from reference TRBV9 and TRBJ2-7): DSGVTQTPKHLITATGQRVTLRCSPRSGDLSVYWYQQSLDQGLQFLIQYYNGEERAKGNILERFSAQQFPDLHSELNLSSLELGDSALYFCASSHTRSGESYEQYFGPGTRLTVT.

This clone was counted a single time. The rearrangement links TRBV19 to TRBJ2-7; weak D call: TRBD2 (5 bases). The germline CDR1 and CDR2 sequences are LNHDA and SQIVND (reference sequence). Trimming pared 1 base from V and 2 bases from J, leaving 24 bases between. This CDR3 is built from 19 residues. The CDR3 DNA sequence: TGTGCCAGTAGTATAGGGCTTTTTGACACGGGATACTTCACCTACGAGCAGTACTTC. Protein sequence: CASSIGLFDTGYFTYEQYF.

The chain uses TRBV25-1 and TRBJ1-2; 12 bases agree with TRBD1. V lost 2 bases, J lost 6 bases, and 10 bases stayed unmatched. Germline CDR1 MGHDK, CDR2 SYGVNS. The CDR3 is 17 residues long. Written as DNA, the CDR3 is TGTGCCAGCAGTGAACCGGGGGACAGGGGGCAGTTAGATGGCTACACCTTC. Encoded protein: CASSEPGDRGQLDGYTF.